This record concerns one TCR beta chain sequence. These data are taken from a study of OX40 agonist ivuxolimab in advanced cancers. Study summary: Patients were dosed intravenously with ivuxolimab at 0.01 to 10 mg/kg every 2 weeks. Of mixed ages from roughly 23 to 85 and averaging about 56 years, the group was more than 65% male.

Produced via immunoSEQ multiplex PCR; TCRdb's table is partial and in-frame only. The profile shows tens of thousands of clones, about 81% of them singletons. In germline, CDR1 is SGHDN, CDR2 FVKESK. The V end lost 4 bases, the J end lost 5 bases, and 9 bases lay between the germline ends. This CDR3 has 13 residues. This TCR was sampled from an adult with an advanced solid tumor such as melanoma, head and neck, liver or kidney cancer. The chain joins TRBV14 to TRBJ2-1; D gene unclear. Here the sequenced sample was CD4+ or CD8+ T cells sorted from blood, taken in a trial of the OX40 agonist ivuxolimab. CDR3 residues: CASSPINHNEQFF. CDR3 nucleotide sequence: TGTGCCAGCAGCCCCATTAACCACAATGAGCAGTTCTTC.